The T cell receptor (beta chain) under discussion was sequenced for a study of T-cell reconstitution after alpha-beta-depleted transplantation in children (dated by TCRdb to about 2016). About the investigation overall: Using TCR repertoire profiling, the study quantitatively followed how T-cell immune reconstitution unfolded in children after TCRalphabeta/CD19-depleted allogeneic hematopoietic cell transplantation. The paper as a whole reports these results and caveats: The apparently early recovery of alphabetaT-cell counts about two months after transplant reportedly depended on only several hundred rapidly expanded clones that came from non-depleted graft cells. Over subsequent months, a decline in hyperexpanded clone frequencies was noted, and after one year, T-cell counts and TCRbeta diversity were mostly ascribed to newly produced T cells. The high TCRbeta diversity at day 60 in some patients was ascribed to recipient T cells and intrathymic progenitors that had survived conditioning.

The library relied on PCR. Instrument used: Illumina HiSeq 2500. TCR libraries were prepared with molecular barcoding, using unique molecular identifiers to normalize TCRbeta repertoire quantification. TCRdb reprocessed the public reads (quality trimming at Q25 with fastp, clone calling with MiXCR) and kept in-frame beta chains. Duplicate CDR3 protein sequences are folded into a single record with the most common DNA and genes. This sample comprises 500,000 to 750,000 distinct CDR3 sequences, roughly 30% of them detected only once. The ten most abundant clones make up 35% to 40% of the sample. This specimen's treatment or condition label, per the study, means: allogeneic hematopoietic cell transplantation with graft depleted of TCRalphabeta T cells and CD19 B cells. The transplant recipients were children given TCRalphabeta/CD19-depleted allogeneic hematopoietic cell grafts. The germline V gene (reference sequence) supplies CDR1 DFQATT and CDR2 SNEGSKA. Relative to germline, V is 5 bases shorter and J is 7 bases shorter, with 15 bases between their ends. Inclusive of the bounding cysteine and phenylalanine, the CDR3 is 13 residues long. The sequence is cut down to CDR3 DNA, 39 bases in frame from base 1.

This clonotype was found a few times. Its cognate antigen has yet to be identified. No base quality information exists; no much larger clone differs at one position. Material: PBMCs, obtained before TCRalphabeta/CD19-depleted stem cell transplant. Rearrangement joined TRBV20-1 to TRBJ2-1; a tentative D match to TRBD2 spans 6 bases. The TCR sequence derives from a boy younger than two with Wiskott-Aldrich syndrome, due to receive a stem cell transplant. The sequenced DNA is TGCAGTGCTTTGGAGGGCCGGGGGAATGAGCAGTTCTTC. Its protein is CSALEGRGNEQFF.